The entry below gives a single T cell receptor (beta chain) sequence along with its context. What it recognizes is unknown. The data stem from a study of T cell repertoires in cytomegalovirus infection. The wider study: Selection of CMV epitopes for the study included recently identified HLA-C-restricted and well-studied HLA-B-restricted ones. Evidence of both CMV infection and a matching HLA type came from public TCR beta signatures. General observations from the study: Cumulative public TCR beta family frequency identified carriers of CMV plus the relevant HLA. CMV-specific TCR beta clonotypes restricted by HLA-C were the ones dominating the ex vivo response.

TCRdb used MiXCR to reprocess the reads, holding one entry per CDR3 protein. The top ten hold over 12% of the sample, which has about a million distinct CDR3 sequences, roughly 31% seen once. The length of the CDR3 is 17 residues. Germline loops: CDR1 SGHRS, CDR2 YFSETQ. V gave up 0 bases and J gave up 0 bases, with 14 bases separating them. The sequenced sample was cultured CD8+ T cells from PBMCs, obtained from culture after CMV antigen stimulation. The sequence derives from a human donor in good health (CMV status not recorded). Some clones in this sample may be carry-over from other donors' samples. The chain joins TRBV5-1 to TRBJ2-3; D call uncertain. The CDR3 sequence is CASSLVVDWMSTDTQYF. The CDR3 DNA sequence: TGCGCCAGCAGCTTGGTCGTCGACTGGATGAGCACAGATACGCAGTATTTT.